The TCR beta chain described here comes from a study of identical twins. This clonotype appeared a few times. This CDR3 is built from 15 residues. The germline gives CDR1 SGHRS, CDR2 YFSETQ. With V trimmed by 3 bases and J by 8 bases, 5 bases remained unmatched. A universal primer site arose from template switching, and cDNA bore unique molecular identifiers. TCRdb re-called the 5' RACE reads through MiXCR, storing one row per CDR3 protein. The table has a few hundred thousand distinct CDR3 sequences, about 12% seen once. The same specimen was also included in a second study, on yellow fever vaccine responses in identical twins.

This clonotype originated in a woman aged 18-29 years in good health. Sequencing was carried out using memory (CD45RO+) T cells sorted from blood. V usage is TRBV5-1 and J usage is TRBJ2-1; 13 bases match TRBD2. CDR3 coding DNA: TGCGCCAGCAGCTGGACTAGCGGGGGTTTTGATGAGCAGTTCTTC. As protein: CASSWTSGGFDEQFF. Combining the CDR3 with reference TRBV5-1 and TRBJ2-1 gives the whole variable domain KAGVTQTPRYLIKTRGQQVTLSCSPISGHRSVSWYQQTPGQGLQFLFEYFSETQRNKGNFPGRFSGRQFSNSRSEMNVSTLELGDSALYLCASSWTSGGFDEQFFGPGTRLTVL.